This T cell receptor (beta chain) derives from a study of control samples from healthy donors and cancer patients. The V and J ends lost 7 bases and 7 bases respectively, with 17 bases between them. The CDR3 runs 14 residues. The V gene's germline CDR1 is MNHEY and CDR2 SVGAGI. The data were produced by immunoSEQ multiplex PCR, yet TCRdb's version contains in-frame clones alone and is incomplete. The sample holds 50,000 to 55,000 clones, around 90% seen once. This sequence joins TRBV6-5 and TRBJ1-5; D gene ambiguous. The source of this sequence is a man aged 35 to 55 with colorectal cancer. The sequenced sample was PBMCs. The DNA for the CDR3 is TGTGCCAGCAAGAAAGGTCTGGGCGTCCAGCCCCAGCATTTT. As protein: CASKKGLGVQPQHF.